The 6 T cell receptor beta chains reported below all come from one sample, sequenced in a study of blood T cell repertoires in COVID-19. Sequencing was performed with immunoSEQ multiplex PCR; in TCRdb, only in-frame clones are kept and a portion is missing. The data contain about 82,000 clones, 75% to 85% of them seen just once; the ten biggest clones take up 12%. The specimen was peripheral blood. The receptors here all came from a woman in her forties with active or convalescent COVID-19.

The sample holds a few counts of this clone. The chain recombines TRBV13 with TRBJ1-1, with 9 bases identical to TRBD1. The CDR3 is 17 residues long. CDR1 and CDR2 (germline): PRHDT, FYEKMQ (reference sequence). The trim removed 3 bases at V and 5 bases at J, leaving 13 bases unmatched. In nucleotides, the CDR3 is TGTGCCAGCAGCTTGATGACAGGGGGTTACGATTTGACTGAAGCTTTCTTT. Translated: CASSLMTGGYDLTEAFF.

The chain carries TRBV10-3 and TRBJ1-5; D remains ambiguous. V was shortened by 8 bases and J by 1 base, with 12 bases between the two germline ends. The germline V gene has CDR1 ENHRY and CDR2 SYGVKD. This CDR3 is 14 amino acids long. The CDR3 region has the DNA TGTGCCATCCACGAGGGTGGAAGCAATCAGCCCCAGCATTTT. Translating gives CAIHEGGSNQPQHF.

The V and J genes are TRBV29-1 and TRBJ1-1, with 8 bases fitting TRBD1. The germline CDR1 and CDR2 sequences are SQVTM and ANQGSEA. CDR3 length equals 13 residues. V lost 4 bases to trimming and J lost 1 base; unmatched junction nucleotides: 2. The CDR3 DNA reads as TGCAGCGTTGTTGGACAGGGGAACACTGAAGCTTTCTTT. As protein: CSVVGQGNTEAFF.

V and J are TRBV7-2 and TRBJ1-1; possible D gene TRBD1, 6 bases. Germline V gene sequence: CDR1 SGHTA, CDR2 FQGNSA. Trimming shortened V by 1 base and J by 0 bases, and 12 bases separated the two germline ends. This CDR3 has 16 amino acids. CDR3 sequence reads: CASSLVLGALNTEAFF. DNA of the CDR3: TGTGCCAGCAGCTTAGTTCTGGGGGCGTTGAACACTGAAGCTTTCTTT.

The DNA for the CDR3 is TGTGCCAGCTCACCTGGAGGAGGAGAGCTGTTTTTT. Amino acids: CASSPGGGELFF. The chain employs TRBV18 and TRBJ2-2; maybe TRBD2 (5 bases). Trimming left V 3 bases short and J 11 bases short, with 10 bases between. This CDR3 is built from 12 residues. Per germline, CDR1 KGHSH and CDR2 LQKENI.

This chain uses TRBV14 with TRBJ2-3, with 7 nucleotides matching TRBD2. From germline, CDR1 is SGHDN and CDR2 FVKESK. This CDR3 region has 16 residues. V lost 3 bases to trimming and J lost 6 bases; unmatched junction nucleotides: 12. CDR3: CASSQRETRWADTQYF. The CDR3 DNA follows: TGTGCCAGCAGCCAGCGGGAGACTCGATGGGCGGATACGCAGTATTTT.